Below, 21 T cell receptor beta chains from the same sample are listed, as sequenced in a study of Ad26.COV2.S vaccination and SARS-CoV-2 variants. The treatment: roughly 19 received Ad26.COV2.S at low or high dose, single or two shots; roughly 5 received placebo; per-sample allocation not given. Day 63 following the first vaccine or placebo injection was when the samples were taken. The assay was immunoSEQ multiplex PCR, and TCRdb's table has in-frame clones only and misses some. The repertoire holds fewer than 900,000 clones, with 80% to 90% as singletons. The sample was peripheral blood, taken in a trial of Ad26.COV2.S vaccine versus placebo. The receptors originated from a person aged 18 to 59 who received the Ad26.COV2.S COVID-19 vaccine or a placebo.

V is TRBV4-1 and J is TRBJ1-3, with 7 bases aligning to TRBD1. CDR1 and CDR2 from the germline V gene are MGHRA and YSYEKL. This CDR3 has 17 amino acids. J was trimmed by 4 bases and V by 5 bases; bases with no gene match: 14. CDR3 sequence: CASSSLDHRGWGNTIYF. CDR3 bases: TGCGCCAGCAGCTCCCTGGACCACAGGGGTTGGGGAAACACCATATATTTT.

J is TRBJ1-1 and V is TRBV7-8; D possibly corresponds to TRBD1 (5 bases). The CDR3 covers 15 residues. Germline assignment: CDR1 SGHVS and CDR2 FQNEAQ. V lost 1 base, J lost 1 base, and 10 bases lay in between. The CDR3 DNA sequence: TGTGCCAGCAGCTTAGGGGGACGAAGGAACACTGAAGCTTTCTTT. This translates into CASSLGGRRNTEAFF.

CDR3 DNA sequence: TGTGCCAGCAGCTGGACAGGGGATCAGCCCCAGCATTTT. It codes for CASSWTGDQPQHF. The V call is TRBV5-5, the J call TRBJ1-5; 9 positions agree with TRBD1. In germline, CDR1 is SGHKS, CDR2 YYEKEE (reference sequence). The CDR3 is 13 amino acids. The ends lost 3 bases at V and 5 bases at J; junction bases unmatched: 0.

This clone was counted a single time. This rearrangement joins TRBV9 to TRBJ2-6; D is undetermined. Germline loops: CDR1 SGDLS, CDR2 YYNGEE. V shed 4 bases and J shed 1 base, with 0 bases lying between them. The CDR3 extends over 12 amino acids. The CDR3: CASSSGANVLTF. CDR3 sequence (DNA): TGTGCCAGCAGCTCTGGGGCCAACGTCCTGACTTTC.

The chain combines TRBV19 with TRBJ2-3; D ambiguous. The V gene's germline CDR1 is LNHDA and CDR2 SQIVND (reference sequence). Trimming left V 5 bases short and J 6 bases short, with 24 bases between. CDR3 size: 17 residues. CDR3: CASSVSRAQHRGDTQYF. DNA of the CDR3: TGTGCCAGTAGTGTGTCTCGGGCGCAGCACCGTGGGGATACGCAGTATTTT.

This clone was counted a single time. The chain is built from TRBV11-2 and TRBJ2-7, with a weak D call TRBD2 (6 bases). Looked up from germline, CDR1 is SGHAT and CDR2 is FQNNGV. The CDR3 loop spans 17 amino acids. The V gene lost 1 base and the J gene lost 7 bases, with 23 bases spanning the gap. CDR3 in DNA: TGTGCCAGCAGCTTAGCGGGTTCGGGGGTAAGAGATACGGAGCAGTACTTC. Translated: CASSLAGSGVRDTEQYF.

The rearrangement uses TRBV6-6 and TRBJ2-1; no firm D call. This CDR3 has 14 residues. The germline V and J ends were trimmed by 0 bases and 7 bases, with 10 bases remaining between them. The germline gives CDR1 MNHNY, CDR2 SVGAGI (reference sequence). CDR3 DNA sequence: TGTGCCAGCAGTTACTCTCGCGAGCTAAATGAGCAGTTCTTC. It yields the protein CASSYSRELNEQFF.

The rearrangement links TRBV6-6 to TRBJ1-2; D is undetermined. V lost 1 base and J 14 bases, leaving 11 bases between the germline ends. This CDR3 is built from 11 residues. From germline, CDR1 is MNHNY and CDR2 SVGAGI (reference sequence). CDR3 DNA sequence: TGTGCCAGCAGTTACTTTACTCAGAAGACCTTC. Protein product: CASSYFTQKTF.

This sequence joins TRBV4-1 and TRBJ2-2; 9 bases are a match to TRBD2. Per germline, CDR1 MGHRA and CDR2 YSYEKL. Trimming cost V 3 bases and J 3 bases; bases outside gene matches: 11. This CDR3 is 18 amino acids long. This CDR3 is CASSQLTPSGVYTGELFF. CDR3 coding DNA: TGCGCCAGCAGCCAGCTCACCCCTAGCGGGGTATACACCGGGGAGCTGTTTTTT.

The chain recombines TRBV30 with TRBJ1-1; D perhaps matches TRBD1 (5 bases). Trimming cost V 0 bases and J 3 bases, with 20 bases left between them. This CDR3 comprises 17 residues. Germline loops: CDR1 GTSNPN, CDR2 SVGIG (reference sequence). The CDR3 loop is CAWSVQRGVLRYTEAFF. The DNA for the CDR3 is TGTGCCTGGAGTGTACAACGGGGGGTACTCAGATACACTGAAGCTTTCTTT.

This chain connects TRBV4-2 to TRBJ1-4; no clear D. Germline-derived CDR1 and CDR2 are LGHNA and YNFKEQ. The CDR3 extends over 14 amino acids. The V end was cut by 2 bases, the J end by 6 bases, with 10 bases between. The CDR3 sequence is CASSQIGIDEKLFF. CDR3 nucleotides: TGTGCCAGCAGCCAAATAGGGATCGATGAAAAACTGTTTTTT.

The chain links TRBV11-2 to TRBJ2-5, with 11 bases aligning to TRBD2. This CDR3 spans 16 amino acids. Looked up from germline, CDR1 is SGHAT and CDR2 is FQNNGV. Unmatched junction bases numbered 9, after V lost 5 bases and J lost 4 bases. This CDR3 reads CASSPPGLADRETQYF. The CDR3, as DNA: TGTGCCAGCAGCCCACCGGGACTAGCGGACAGAGAGACCCAGTACTTC.

CDR3 amino acids: CATSRDRVGNEKLFF. As DNA, the CDR3 is TGTGCCACCAGCAGGGACAGGGTGGGGAATGAAAAACTGTTTTTT. The rearrangement uses TRBV15 and TRBJ1-4; 8 bases fit TRBD1. CDR3 length: 15 residues. Germline V gene sequence: CDR1 LNHNV, CDR2 YYDKDF (reference sequence). Germline trimming cut 3 bases from V and 5 bases from J; bases unmatched to any gene: 5. Based on the CDR3 plus reference TRBV15 and TRBJ1-4, the full variable domain is DAMVIQNPRYQVTQFGKPVTLSCSQTLNHNVMYWYQQKSSQAPKLLFHYYDKDFNNEADTPDNFQSRRPNTSFCFLDIRSPGLGDTAMYLCATSRDRVGNEKLFFGSGTQLSVL.

The genes are TRBV12-5 and TRBJ2-1; D is uncertain. The CDR3 has 10 amino acids. Trimming took off 4 bases at V and 12 bases at J, with 7 bases between the two ends. Germline CDR1 is LGHNT and CDR2 is FRNRAP. DNA for the CDR3: TGTGCTAGTGGTTGGATGATGCAGTTCTTC. Translated, it gives CASGWMMQFF.

This clone was seen once. The rearrangement joins TRBV5-8 to TRBJ2-2; 7 bases are shared with TRBD1. The J segment lost 0 bases and the V segment lost 4 bases, leaving 3 bases of the junction unmatched. Germline V gives CDR1 SGHTS, CDR2 YDEGEE. The CDR3 loop spans 15 amino acids. The DNA of the CDR3 is TGTGCCAGCAGCCGACAGGGATCGAACACCGGGGAGCTGTTTTTT. Translating gives CASSRQGSNTGELFF. Based on the CDR3 plus reference TRBV5-8 and TRBJ2-2, the full variable domain is EAGVTQSPTHLIKTRGQQATLRCSPISGHTSVYWYQQALGLGLQFLLWYDEGEERNRGNFPPRFSGRQFPNYSSELNVNALELEDSALYLCASSRQGSNTGELFFGEGSRLTVL.

This clone has a handful of counts. The rearrangement joins TRBV5-4 to TRBJ2-2, with D hard to call. CDR3 size: 13 residues. V lost 5 bases and J lost 6, with 11 bases in between. CDR1 is SGHNT and CDR2 is YYREEE in the germline V gene (reference sequence). CDR3: CASSQGNAGELFF. As DNA, the CDR3 is TGTGCCAGCAGTCAAGGTAACGCCGGGGAGCTGTTTTTT.

This clone was counted many times. This chain links TRBV6-2 or TRBV6-3 with TRBJ1-2, with a tentative D call TRBD1 (5 bases). V was cut by 5 bases and J by 4 bases, with 8 bases left in between. Per the germline V gene, CDR1 is MNHEY and CDR2 is SVGEGT. This CDR3 spans 12 amino acids. Here the CDR3 reads CASSGQGYGYTF. CDR3 DNA: TGTGCCAGCAGTGGGCAGGGCTATGGCTACACCTTC.

CDR3 sequence (DNA): TGTGCCAGCAGCGTAGTACAGTCGAACACCGGGGAGCTGTTTTTT. It specifies CASSVVQSNTGELFF. V and J are TRBV9 and TRBJ2-2; D unresolved. The germline V gene encodes CDR1 SGDLS and CDR2 YYNGEE. The CDR3 has 15 amino acids. Trimming removed 0 bases from V and 0 bases from J, with 6 bases in between.

The chain carries TRBV6-5 and TRBJ1-4, with D perhaps matching TRBD1 (5 bases). Germline V gives CDR1 MNHEY, CDR2 SVGAGI. CDR3 length: 14 amino acids. Between the trimmed V and J ends, which lost 6 bases and 4 bases, there was a span of 12 bases. The CDR3 DNA follows: TGTGCCAGCAGAAACGGGGGGTTTAATGAAAAACTGTTTTTT. Encoded protein: CASRNGGFNEKLFF.

This clone appeared once. V is TRBV24-1 and J is TRBJ2-5; 7 nucleotides match TRBD1. The CDR3 consists of 16 residues. Losses at the gene ends were 7 bases for V and 1 base for J; bases not matched to a gene: 11. Germline CDR1 is KGHDR and CDR2 is SFDVKD. This CDR3 is CATSPGTAAVQETQYF. The CDR3 region has the DNA TGTGCCACCAGCCCCGGGACAGCCGCCGTCCAAGAGACCCAGTACTTC.

This clone was counted once. The chain uses TRBV5-1 and TRBJ2-7; TRBD2 might be the D (5 bases). This CDR3 has 13 residues. With 4 bases removed from V and 7 bases from J, the gap between germline ends came to 15 bases. The germline V gene has CDR1 SGHRS and CDR2 YFSETQ. The CDR3, as DNA: TGCGCCAGCAGCCTCCTGGGCCCGGGAGAGCAGTACTTC. Encoded protein: CASSLLGPGEQYF.